One and the same sample provided the 5 T cell receptor beta chains below, sequenced in a study of T cell responses to AZD1222 COVID-19 vaccine. The assay was immunoSEQ multiplex PCR, and TCRdb's table has in-frame clones only and misses some. The repertoire holds under 200,000 clones, with roughly nine tenths as singletons. This material consisted of peripheral blood, taken 28 days after the second dose of the MenACWY control vaccine. These receptors were collected from an adult who received the MenACWY meningococcal vaccine as a control.

The V and J genes are TRBV28 and TRBJ2-2; maybe TRBD1 (6 bases). The CDR3 has 14 residues. V lost 8 bases and J lost 4, with 14 bases in between. Germline V gene sequence: CDR1 MDHEN, CDR2 SYDVKM. In DNA form, the CDR3 reads TGTGCCAGCGGGGGCCTTAGGATCACCGGGGAGCTGTTTTTT. It specifies CASGGLRITGELFF.

A note on this clone: Additional DNA sequences in this sample encode the identical CDR3. The genes are TRBV28 and TRBJ1-2; a weak D match, TRBD1 (5 bases). CDR1 and CDR2 (germline): MDHEN, SYDVKM. Trimming removed 7 bases at V and 4 bases at J, with 10 bases between. CDR3 length: 12 residues. CDR3 sequence reads: CASTTGSYGYTF. In DNA, the CDR3 is TGTGCCAGCACAACAGGATCCTATGGCTACACCTTC.

The chain is built from TRBV10-3 and TRBJ1-1; 10 positions match TRBD1. CDR1 is ENHRY and CDR2 is SYGVKD in the germline V gene. The CDR3 covers 14 residues. V lost 6 bases and J lost 11; bases outside the gene matches: 12. The CDR3 loop is CAIRPGQGPEGAFF. The CDR3 DNA reads TGTGCCATCAGGCCGGGACAGGGGCCGGAGGGGGCTTTCTTT.

The chain combines TRBV10-1 with TRBJ1-1, with a tentative D call TRBD1 (6 bases). Looked up from germline, CDR1 is WNHNN and CDR2 is SYGVQD (reference sequence). Trimming removed 10 bases at V and 0 bases at J, with 18 bases between. The CDR3 has 15 residues. The CDR3, as DNA: TGCGCCAAACTAGCCCGGGACAACATGAACACTGAAGCTTTCTTT. This sequence encodes CAKLARDNMNTEAFF.

The chain uses TRBV7-2 and TRBJ1-5; 7 positions agree with TRBD1. The CDR3 totals 14 residues. Germline values: CDR1 SGHTA, CDR2 FQGNSA. V was clipped by 6 bases and J by 7 bases; unmatched bases: 9. CDR3 in amino acids: CASRPQGVGQPQHF. The CDR3 DNA sequence: TGTGCCAGCAGGCCTCAGGGGGTTGGACAGCCCCAGCATTTT.